One and the same sample provided the 17 T cell receptor beta chains below, sequenced in a study of T cell repertoires in cytomegalovirus infection. TCRdb fed the reads into MiXCR, producing one record per CDR3 protein. The sample carries nearly 650,000 distinct CDR3 sequences, more than 20% recorded once. Specimen: CD8+ T cells from PBMCs. The origin of the receptors is a human donor in good health (CMV status not recorded). Some clones in this sample may be carry-over from other donors' samples.

The V call is TRBV29-1, the J call TRBJ1-2; D gene unclear. This CDR3 region has 11 residues. Germline V gives CDR1 SQVTM, CDR2 ANQGSEA. V was clipped by 4 bases and J by 5 bases, with 8 bases between them. CDR3 region: CSVAGAYGYTF. CDR3 DNA sequence: TGCAGCGTTGCGGGCGCGTATGGCTACACCTTC.

The chain uses TRBV2 and TRBJ2-2, with 10 bases identical to TRBD2. Trimming removed 4 bases from V and 2 bases from J; junction bases left unmatched: 7. CDR1 SNHLY and CDR2 FYNNEI come from the germline V gene. The CDR3 spans 17 residues. The CDR3 reads CASSVIAGGPNTGELFF. CDR3 DNA sequence: TGTGCCAGCAGTGTGATAGCGGGGGGCCCTAACACCGGGGAGCTGTTTTTT.

This clonotype came up many times. The rearrangement uses TRBV7-8 and TRBJ2-6, with TRBD1 matching over 8 bases. The CDR3 covers 17 residues. Germline CDR1 and CDR2: SGHVS and FQNEAQ. V lost 5 bases, J lost 4 bases, and 10 bases stayed unmatched. DNA of the CDR3: TGTGCCAGCAGCAGCCAGGACAGGGTGGCCGGGGCCAACGTCCTGACTTTC. It yields the protein CASSSQDRVAGANVLTF.

This clonotype was counted ten times or more. CDR3 coding DNA: TGTGCCAGCAGTGAAGACGGGACAGAACTCTTTCTACTATACAATGAGCAGTTCTTC. Its translation: CASSEDGTELFLLYNEQFF. The chain carries TRBV6-1 and TRBJ2-1; TRBD1 matches 7 bases. This CDR3 is 19 amino acids long. The germline gives CDR1 MNHNS, CDR2 SASEGT. V dropped 1 base and J dropped 4; count of bases not matched to a gene: 16.

This clonotype has a count of ten or more. The chain has TRBV7-2 and TRBJ2-1, with 7 bases that match TRBD2. From germline, CDR1 is SGHTA and CDR2 FQGNSA. The CDR3 has 15 residues. V trimming: 3 bases; J trimming: 7 bases; junction bases outside the gene matches: 9. The CDR3 protein is CASSFRDYGGNEQFF. As DNA, the CDR3 is TGTGCCAGCAGCTTCCGGGACTATGGAGGGAATGAGCAGTTCTTC. Complete variable domain (other parts from reference TRBV7-2 and TRBJ2-1): GAGVSQSPSNKVTEKGKDVELRCDPISGHTALYWYRQSLGQGLEFLIYFQGNSAPDKSGLPSDRFSAERTGGSVSTLTIQRTQQEDSAVYLCASSFRDYGGNEQFFGPGTRLTVL.

This clonotype was recorded at least ten times. The chain joins TRBV4-1 to TRBJ2-1, with D perhaps TRBD2 (6 bases). Germline loops: CDR1 MGHRA, CDR2 YSYEKL. This CDR3 is built from 13 residues. Deletions cut 7 bases from V and 9 bases from J, with 16 bases between. DNA for the CDR3: TGCGCCAGCACCGGAGGGTCGACGAGTGAGCAGTTCTTC. It is translated as CASTGGSTSEQFF.

This clonotype was counted many times. The chain couples TRBV6-6 to TRBJ1-1; no clear D gene. Germline CDR1 MNHNY, CDR2 SVGAGI (reference sequence). The CDR3 contains 17 residues. The V end lost 0 bases, the J end lost 3 bases, and 17 bases lay between the germline ends. The chain's CDR3 is CASSYSSPHRAYTEAFF. The CDR3 DNA reads TGTGCCAGCAGTTACTCGAGTCCCCACCGGGCTTACACTGAAGCTTTCTTT.

The rearrangement links TRBV28 to TRBJ2-5, with TRBD1 matching over 9 bases. The CDR3 spans 16 residues. The V and J ends lost 3 bases and 3 bases, in that order; junction bases with no gene match: 8. In germline, CDR1 is MDHEN, CDR2 SYDVKM. The CDR3 DNA is TGTGCCAGCAGTTTTCGGACAGGGGTGGTGGAAGAGACCCAGTACTTC. This codes for CASSFRTGVVEETQYF.

The V gene is TRBV5-1, the J gene TRBJ1-2; D gene unclear. V lost 1 base, J lost 2 bases, and 15 bases lay in between. CDR1 and CDR2 from the germline V gene are SGHRS and YFSETQ. This CDR3 has 16 residues. CDR3 protein: CASSLSPRTLNYGYTF. In DNA, the CDR3 is TGCGCCAGCAGCTTGTCTCCTAGGACCCTAAACTATGGCTACACCTTC.

This clonotype was counted ten times or more. The rearrangement uses TRBV10-2 and TRBJ2-1, with D unclear. V was cut by 1 base and J by 1 base, with 2 bases left in between. CDR1 is WSHSY and CDR2 is SAAADI in the germline V gene. This CDR3 comprises 13 residues. CDR3: CASSELSYNEQFF. The CDR3 DNA reads TGCGCCAGCAGTGAGTTGTCCTACAATGAGCAGTTCTTC.

The gene calls are TRBV6-2 or TRBV6-3 and TRBJ2-7; D possibly matches TRBD1 or TRBD2 (6 bases each). V was shortened by 10 bases and J by 6 bases, with 16 bases between the two germline ends. The CDR3 contains 12 residues. Germline V gene sequence: CDR1 MNHEY, CDR2 SVGEGT. CDR3 nucleotide sequence: TGTGCCACCTCCTGGGGGGCTCCCGAGCAGTACGTC. It specifies CATSWGAPEQYV.

This clonotype has just a few counts. The chain uses TRBV28 and TRBJ2-1; TRBD2 matches at 11 bases. Germline V gene sequence: CDR1 MDHEN, CDR2 SYDVKM. V trimming: 10 bases; J trimming: 2 bases; junction bases outside the gene matches: 4. The CDR3 totals 14 residues. Written as DNA, the CDR3 is TGTGCCATCCGGGGACTAGCGGCCTACAATGAGCAGTTCTTC. Protein product: CAIRGLAAYNEQFF.

This chain joins TRBV13 and TRBJ1-2, with D perhaps TRBD1 (6 bases). Per germline, CDR1 PRHDT and CDR2 FYEKMQ (reference sequence). V lost 5 bases and J 6 bases, leaving 10 bases between the germline ends. The CDR3 runs to 12 residues. In nucleotides, the CDR3 is TGTGCCAGCAGCACCCGGACAGATGGCTACACCTTC. Its translation: CASSTRTDGYTF.

This chain connects TRBV11-3 to TRBJ2-1; 9 bases line up with TRBD2. The ends lost 5 bases at V and 5 bases at J; junction bases unmatched: 10. This CDR3 has 16 residues. Germline CDR1 is SGHNT and CDR2 is YENEEA. Written as DNA, the CDR3 is TGTGCCAGCAGCCTCAAAGGGGGACTAGCCCACAATGAGCAGTTCTTC. This codes for CASSLKGGLAHNEQFF.

The CDR3 coding sequence is TGTGCCACCAGTGATGACAAGGTCACGCAGTACTTC. Protein sequence: CATSDDKVTQYF. The rearrangement uses TRBV24-1 and TRBJ2-7; D remains unclear. The CDR3 consists of 12 residues. V dropped 3 bases and J dropped 9 bases, with 11 bases sitting between them. Germline loops: CDR1 KGHDR, CDR2 SFDVKD.

This clonotype occurred many times. CDR3 sequence reads: CASSSPPGGEETQYF. CDR3 nucleotides: TGTGCCAGCAGCTCCCCTCCGGGCGGGGAAGAGACCCAGTACTTC. The gene calls are TRBV7-8 and TRBJ2-5; a weak D match, TRBD2 (6 bases). This CDR3 is 15 amino acids long. Germline-derived CDR1 and CDR2 are SGHVS and FQNEAQ. V gave up 4 bases and J gave up 3 bases, with 15 bases separating them.

A word on this clonotype: A single base separates this from a much larger clone, so it may be a read error. The chain combines TRBV7-3 with TRBJ2-1, with 9 bases that match TRBD2. Germline V lookup: CDR1 SGHTA, CDR2 FQGTGA. CDR3 size: 15 residues. The CDR3 sequence: CAGSLTAGGHNEQFF. The CDR3 DNA reads TGTGCCGGCAGCTTAACAGCGGGGGGCCACAATGAGCAGTTCTTC.